This T cell receptor beta chain was obtained from a study of early T cells in non-severe SARS-CoV-2 infection. In the study overall: Bulk RNA from unsorted whole blood was sequenced; chains were unpaired.

Study-wide points: Comparison of clonotypes with VDJdb favored anti-spike CD8 responses while missing private and CD4 specificities.

Remarks on this clonotype: The antigen is undetermined.

TCRdb re-called the 5' RACE reads through MiXCR, storing one row per CDR3 protein. The table has about 68,000 distinct CDR3 sequences, 11% seen once. The sequenced material came from whole blood. The receptor comes from an adult who was a healthcare worker with PCR-confirmed SARS-CoV-2 infection or an uninfected control (not recorded which).

The CDR3 DNA sequence: TGTGCCAGCAGCTCGGAGAACAATGAAAAACTGTTTTTT. Translated, it gives CASSSENNEKLFF. The chain has TRBV5-4 and TRBJ1-4; no clear D. The CDR3 has 13 amino acids. The germline gives CDR1 SGHNT, CDR2 YYREEE (reference sequence). Trimming stripped 3 bases from V and 5 bases from J, with 8 bases between.